This is a list of T cell receptor beta chains from one sample in a study of response to subunit inactivated influenza vaccine. TCRdb reprocessed the RT-PCR reads via MiXCR and lists one record per CDR3 protein. Counted here are roughly 620,000 distinct CDR3 sequences, approximately 10% occurring once; the ten biggest clones make up approximately 10%. These data also formed part of another study, on T cells expressing NK-cell markers.

The sequencing used PBMCs from blood, collected on the day of vaccination. These receptor sequences come from a man aged 45-65 years who received an inactivated influenza vaccine. Both conserved end residues are part of each CDR3. Each record gives: V gene, clone size, D gene, J gene, CDR3 DNA, CDR3 protein. The D gene is left open where the match is weak. Size tells how often a clone was seen (once, few, many) or the class of an expanded clone, and some rows leave it out.

v_gene: TRBV5-1; abundance: NA; d_gene: NA; j_gene: TRBJ2-5; CDR3nt: TGCGCCAGCAGCTTGGTGGGGGGTATCCAAGAGACCCAGTACTTC; CDR3aa: CASSLVGGIQETQYF
v_gene: TRBV5-1; abundance: few; d_gene: NA; j_gene: TRBJ2-6; CDR3nt: TGCGCCAGCAGTCGATCAGGGCCGCCATCCTCTGGGGCCAACGTCCTGACTTTC; CDR3aa: CASSRSGPPSSGANVLTF
v_gene: TRBV6-1; abundance: NA; d_gene: TRBD2; j_gene: TRBJ2-1; CDR3nt: TGTGCCAGCAGTGAACTATCACTAGCGGGTCGGTACAATGAGCAGTTCTTC; CDR3aa: CASSELSLAGRYNEQFF
v_gene: TRBV6-2/TRBV6-3; abundance: NA; d_gene: TRBD1; j_gene: TRBJ2-1; CDR3nt: TGTGCCAGCAGTCCATCGGGACAGCACGACAATGAGCAGTTCTTC; CDR3aa: CASSPSGQHDNEQFF
v_gene: TRBV20-1; abundance: NA; d_gene: NA; j_gene: TRBJ2-5; CDR3nt: TGCAGTGCTAGACGACGGCAAGAGACCCAGTACTTC; CDR3aa: CSARRRQETQYF
v_gene: TRBV20-1; abundance: NA; d_gene: NA; j_gene: TRBJ2-3; CDR3nt: TGCAGTGCTAGAGGTATCACGGCGGGGGCCCCGCGCACAGATACGCAGTATTTT; CDR3aa: CSARGITAGAPRTDTQYF
v_gene: TRBV7-8; abundance: many; d_gene: NA; j_gene: TRBJ2-3; CDR3nt: TGTGCCAGCAGCAAATTGCCGGGCCTAAAACGGACAGATACGCAGTATTTT; CDR3aa: CASSKLPGLKRTDTQYF
v_gene: TRBV18; abundance: few; d_gene: NA; j_gene: TRBJ1-2; CDR3nt: TGTGCCAGCTCACCACTCCCAGAGGGGCCACCTAACTATGGCTACACCTTC; CDR3aa: CASSPLPEGPPNYGYTF
v_gene: TRBV6-1; abundance: many; d_gene: TRBD2; j_gene: TRBJ2-1; CDR3nt: TGTGCCAGCGGGACTAGCGGGAGTAGGGGACGCAATGAGCAGTTCTTC; CDR3aa: CASGTSGSRGRNEQFF
v_gene: TRBV7-9; abundance: few; d_gene: TRBD2; j_gene: TRBJ2-7; CDR3nt: TGTGCCAGCAGCTTAGGTCTAGCGGGGGAGTACGAGCAGTACTTC; CDR3aa: CASSLGLAGEYEQYF
v_gene: TRBV14; abundance: few; d_gene: NA; j_gene: TRBJ2-1; CDR3nt: TGTGCCAGCAGCCAAGAGCCCGGTAGAAGGAATGAGCAGTTCTTC; CDR3aa: CASSQEPGRRNEQFF
v_gene: TRBV7-2; abundance: NA; d_gene: NA; j_gene: TRBJ2-1; CDR3nt: TGTGCCAGCAGCTTAGTTTCGACTTTTTACTCCTACAATGAGCAGTTCTTC; CDR3aa: CASSLVSTFYSYNEQFF
v_gene: TRBV7-9; abundance: NA; d_gene: TRBD2; j_gene: TRBJ2-2; CDR3nt: TGTGCCAGCAGCCAATTCGGGACTAGCGTGAACACCGGGGAGCTGTTTTTT; CDR3aa: CASSQFGTSVNTGELFF
v_gene: TRBV5-1; abundance: few; d_gene: TRBD2; j_gene: TRBJ2-7; CDR3nt: TGCGCCAGCAGCAAGGGACTAGCGGACGAGCAGTACTTC; CDR3aa: CASSKGLADEQYF
v_gene: TRBV21-1; abundance: NA; d_gene: NA; j_gene: TRBJ2-2; CDR3nt: TGTGCCAGCAGCAAAACGGGACCGTGCCCGAACACCGGGGAGCTGTTTTTT; CDR3aa: CASSKTGPCPNTGELFF
v_gene: TRBV2; abundance: few; d_gene: NA; j_gene: TRBJ2-1; CDR3nt: TGTGCCAGCACACAGAGGATTGAGCAGTTCTTC; CDR3aa: CASTQRIEQFF
v_gene: TRBV7-2; abundance: few; d_gene: NA; j_gene: TRBJ2-2; CDR3nt: TGTGCCAGCAGCTTAGGGACAAGCACCGGGGAGCTGTTTTTT; CDR3aa: CASSLGTSTGELFF
v_gene: TRBV5-1; abundance: NA; d_gene: NA; j_gene: TRBJ1-1; CDR3nt: TGCGCCAGCAGCTTGGGGATAACAGGGTCACACAGGGACACTGAAGCTTTCTTT; CDR3aa: CASSLGITGSHRDTEAFF
v_gene: TRBV28; abundance: few; d_gene: NA; j_gene: TRBJ2-1; CDR3nt: TGTGCCACCTCCAGCACCGTCCGGCGGTACCGGGATGAGCAGTTCTTC; CDR3aa: CATSSTVRRYRDEQFF
v_gene: TRBV20-1; abundance: few; d_gene: NA; j_gene: TRBJ1-5; CDR3nt: TGCAGTGCCCCGACTGGGCAGGCGCCCCAGCATTTT; CDR3aa: CSAPTGQAPQHF
v_gene: TRBV24-1; abundance: few; d_gene: NA; j_gene: TRBJ2-1; CDR3nt: TGTGCCACCAGCCTGGGAATGACCTACAATGAGCAGTTCTTC; CDR3aa: CATSLGMTYNEQFF
v_gene: TRBV29-1; abundance: NA; d_gene: NA; j_gene: TRBJ1-2; CDR3nt: TGCAGCGTTGATAAGGGGACCCTTGGGTGCACCTTC; CDR3aa: CSVDKGTLGCTF
v_gene: TRBV7-9; abundance: few; d_gene: TRBD2; j_gene: TRBJ2-3; CDR3nt: TGTGCCACCAAGGGAGGGGCCCCCAGCACAGATACGCAGTATTTT; CDR3aa: CATKGGAPSTDTQYF
v_gene: TRBV15; abundance: few; d_gene: NA; j_gene: TRBJ2-1; CDR3nt: TGTGCCACCAGCAGAGCGGAGACCTGGATGGGGAATGAGCAGTTCTTC; CDR3aa: CATSRAETWMGNEQFF
v_gene: TRBV4-3; abundance: few; d_gene: NA; j_gene: TRBJ2-2; CDR3nt: TGCGCCAGCTCTTCTAGCGTGAACACCGGGGAGCTGTTTTTT; CDR3aa: CASSSSVNTGELFF
v_gene: TRBV12-3/TRBV12-4; abundance: many; d_gene: NA; j_gene: TRBJ2-3; CDR3nt: TGTGCCAGCAGTTTAACGGAGGGGGATACGCAGTATTTT; CDR3aa: CASSLTEGDTQYF
v_gene: TRBV4-2; abundance: NA; d_gene: TRBD2; j_gene: TRBJ2-2; CDR3nt: TGTGCCAGCAGCACGCTACTAGCGGGAAACACCGGGGAGCTGTTTTTT; CDR3aa: CASSTLLAGNTGELFF
v_gene: TRBV15; abundance: few; d_gene: NA; j_gene: TRBJ1-2; CDR3nt: TGTGCCACCTCCGGAGGTGCGGGCTATGGCTACACCTTC; CDR3aa: CATSGGAGYGYTF